The 28 T cell receptor beta chains below all came from one sample that was sequenced in a study of Ad26.COV2.S vaccination and SARS-CoV-2 variants. Only in-frame clones appear in the TCRdb table, and some are missing; sequencing was by immunoSEQ multiplex PCR. The repertoire holds roughly 390,000 clones, with 88% as singletons. Treatment here: some 19 received Ad26.COV2.S at low or high dose, single or two shots; roughly 5 received placebo; per-sample allocation not given. The study sampled participants on day 63 after the first vaccine or placebo injection. The sample in question was peripheral blood, obtained in a trial of Ad26.COV2.S vaccine versus placebo. These receptors were obtained from a person between 18 and 65 years old who received the Ad26.COV2.S COVID-19 vaccine or a placebo.

The rearrangement uses TRBV5-5 and TRBJ1-5, with 8 positions matching TRBD1. The CDR3 is 16 amino acids. Germline V gene data show CDR1 as SGHKS and CDR2 as YYEKEE (reference sequence). V lost 4 bases and J lost 4; bases outside the gene matches: 10. In DNA, the CDR3 is TGTGCCAGCAGCAACGAAAGGACAGGGAGTAATCAGCCCCAGCATTTT. Translation gives CASSNERTGSNQPQHF.

The chain has TRBV19 and TRBJ1-5; 7 positions match TRBD1. The germline V gene has CDR1 LNHDA and CDR2 SQIVND (reference sequence). CDR3 size: 14 residues. V was pared by 11 bases and J by 1 base, with 8 bases of the junction left unmatched. The CDR3 DNA is TGTGCCTCGACAGGGACGGGCAGCAATCAGCCCCAGCATTTT. It translates to CASTGTGSNQPQHF.

Here the CDR3 reads CSASPHYKQETQYF. The CDR3 DNA follows: TGCAGTGCTAGTCCCCACTATAAACAAGAGACCCAGTACTTC. The rearrangement links TRBV20-1 to TRBJ2-5; D ambiguous. V was pared by 3 bases and J by 2 bases, with 13 bases between. This CDR3 is built from 14 residues. Germline V lookup: CDR1 DFQATT, CDR2 SNEGSKA (reference sequence).

The V gene is TRBV5-1, the J gene TRBJ2-7; no reliable D call. There are 15 residues in the CDR3. Deletions cut 0 bases from V and 2 bases from J, with 12 bases between. Germline assignment: CDR1 SGHRS and CDR2 YFSETQ. This CDR3 reads CASSLVVGGAYEQYF. The CDR3, as DNA: TGCGCCAGCAGCTTGGTCGTCGGCGGCGCCTACGAGCAGTACTTC.

V is TRBV4-2 and J is TRBJ1-1; TRBD1 might be the D (6 bases). The germline V gene has CDR1 LGHNA and CDR2 YNFKEQ. There are 16 residues in the CDR3. V was shortened by 0 bases and J by 2 bases, with 13 bases between the two germline ends. The CDR3 loop reads CASSQEGSGVNTEAFF. CDR3 DNA sequence: TGTGCCAGCAGCCAAGAAGGTTCAGGGGTCAACACTGAAGCTTTCTTT.

The V gene is TRBV6-5, the J gene TRBJ1-2; tentative D call: TRBD1 (6 bases). Germline CDR1 and CDR2: MNHEY and SVGAGI. The CDR3 length is 16 residues. Trimming pared 2 bases from V and 5 bases from J, leaving 18 bases between. The CDR3: CASSYGGGRRYYGYTF. The CDR3 coding sequence is TGTGCCAGCAGTTACGGGGGGGGCCGACGATATTATGGCTACACCTTC.

The chain uses TRBV10-1 and TRBJ2-2; D unresolved. The CDR3 runs to 17 residues. Trimming pared 3 bases from V and 4 bases from J, leaving 18 bases between. Germline V gene lookup returns CDR1 WNHNN and CDR2 SYGVQD (reference sequence). The DNA of the CDR3 is TGCGCCAGCAGTGATCCACGATCTGTCAAAGGCACCGGGGAGCTGTTTTTT. Translation: CASSDPRSVKGTGELFF.

The chain employs TRBV15 and TRBJ1-1; D not certain. V was cut by 1 base and J by 0 bases, with 15 bases left in between. Germline assignment: CDR1 LNHNV and CDR2 YYDKDF (reference sequence). The CDR3 covers 17 residues. For the CDR3, the DNA is TGTGCCACCAGCAGAGGATCGTACCCCGAGATGAACACTGAAGCTTTCTTT. Translated, it gives CATSRGSYPEMNTEAFF.

This clone was found a few times. The chain uses TRBV7-8 and TRBJ2-7, with TRBD2 as a possible D gene (6 bases). This CDR3 is 16 amino acids long. The V gene's germline CDR1 is SGHVS and CDR2 FQNEAQ. V was clipped by 2 bases and J by 0 bases, with 14 bases between them. CDR3 bases: TGTGCCAGCAGCTTATCTGGGGGGTTGAGCTCCTACGAGCAGTACTTC. This sequence encodes CASSLSGGLSSYEQYF.

V gene TRBV7-2 combines with J gene TRBJ2-5; D tentatively reads TRBD1 or TRBD2 (7 bases each). Germline lookup yields CDR1 SGHTA and CDR2 FQGNSA. CDR3 length: 15 amino acids. The ends were cut back, 3 bases at V and 4 bases at J, with 15 bases in the middle. As DNA, the CDR3 is TGTGCCAGCAGCTTTCAGGGGGGGGGCTCAGAGACCCAGTACTTC. Its translation is CASSFQGGGSETQYF. Full variable domain (outside the CDR3, taken from reference TRBV7-2 and TRBJ2-5): GAGVSQSPSNKVTEKGKDVELRCDPISGHTALYWYRQSLGQGLEFLIYFQGNSAPDKSGLPSDRFSAERTGGSVSTLTIQRTQQEDSAVYLCASSFQGGGSETQYFGPGTRLLVL.

The genes are TRBV10-3 and TRBJ1-3; 7 nucleotides align to TRBD1. The CDR3 is 15 residues long. The V gene end was trimmed by 0 bases and the J gene end by 4 bases; junction bases not matched to a gene: 3. Germline values: CDR1 ENHRY, CDR2 SYGVKD. This CDR3 is CAISESLGQGNTIYF. CDR3 in DNA: TGTGCCATCAGTGAGTCGCTGGGACAGGGAAACACCATATATTTT.

This chain links TRBV7-2 with TRBJ1-1, with unresolved D. This CDR3 region has 16 residues. Germline lookup yields CDR1 SGHTA and CDR2 FQGNSA. V lost 1 base, J lost 2 bases, and 14 bases lay in between. CDR3 in amino acids: CASSLGGGRPNTEAFF. Here the CDR3 DNA reads TGTGCCAGCAGCTTAGGCGGTGGCAGACCAAACACTGAAGCTTTCTTT. The full variable domain, in which reference TRBV7-2 and TRBJ1-1 provide the parts outside the CDR3, is GAGVSQSPSNKVTEKGKDVELRCDPISGHTALYWYRQSLGQGLEFLIYFQGNSAPDKSGLPSDRFSAERTGGSVSTLTIQRTQQEDSAVYLCASSLGGGRPNTEAFFGQGTRLTVV.

In this sample, this clone turned up once. Other DNA sequences in this sample translate to the same CDR3. This rearrangement joins TRBV5-1 to TRBJ1-5, with TRBD1 identical over 7 bases. Germline CDR1 is SGHRS and CDR2 is YFSETQ. The CDR3 covers 15 residues. V dropped 0 bases and J dropped 2; count of bases not matched to a gene: 2. The CDR3 protein is CASSLEGGGNQPQHF. The CDR3 coding sequence is TGCGCCAGCAGCTTGGAAGGGGGCGGCAATCAGCCCCAGCATTTT. Using reference TRBV5-1 and TRBJ1-5 for the parts outside the CDR3, the full variable domain is KAGVTQTPRYLIKTRGQQVTLSCSPISGHRSVSWYQQTPGQGLQFLFEYFSETQRNKGNFPGRFSGRQFSNSRSEMNVSTLELGDSALYLCASSLEGGGNQPQHFGDGTRLSIL.

The chain carries TRBV7-2 and TRBJ2-7; 11 bases fit TRBD2. The germline V gene has CDR1 SGHTA and CDR2 FQGNSA. J lost 2 bases, V lost 3 bases, and 6 bases had no gene match. The CDR3 loop spans 16 amino acids. CDR3: CASSLGISGGAYEQYF. The CDR3 DNA reads TGTGCCAGCAGCTTGGGGATTAGCGGGGGGGCCTACGAGCAGTACTTC.

This clone has only a few counts. V is TRBV2 and J is TRBJ2-7, with 7 bases identical to TRBD1. The ends lost 5 bases at V and 2 bases at J; junction bases unmatched: 9. This CDR3 spans 15 amino acids. Germline CDR1 and CDR2: SNHLY and FYNNEI. This CDR3 reads CASSFDREKAYEQYF. CDR3 nucleotides: TGTGCCAGCAGTTTTGACAGGGAGAAGGCCTACGAGCAGTACTTC.

This sequence joins TRBV3-1 (or the pseudogene TRBV3-2) and TRBJ1-1; 8 positions match TRBD1. V lost 5 bases, J lost 5 bases, and 13 bases stayed unmatched. The CDR3 sequence is 16 residues long. CDR1 and CDR2 from the germline V gene are LGHDT and YNNKEL (reference sequence). Written as DNA, the CDR3 is TGTGCCAGCAGCAGAGGACAGGGCTCAGGTGGGACTGAAGCTTTCTTT. Its protein product is CASSRGQGSGGTEAFF.

The V gene is TRBV27, the J gene TRBJ2-7; possibly TRBD2 for D (5 bases). CDR1 is MNHEY, CDR2 SMNVEV, per germline (reference sequence). Trimming pared 3 bases from V and 2 bases from J, leaving 11 bases between. The CDR3 totals 14 residues. The CDR3 DNA is TGTGCCAGCAGTTTCATAGGGAGTACCTACGAGCAGTACTTC. The encoded protein is CASSFIGSTYEQYF.

About this clone itself: This sample also contains other DNA sequences that code for the same CDR3. V gene TRBV7-2 combines with J gene TRBJ2-3; D remains ambiguous. V dropped 6 bases and J dropped 4 bases, with 11 bases sitting between them. Germline values: CDR1 SGHTA, CDR2 FQGNSA. The CDR3 spans 13 residues. The CDR3 region is CASSLSGADTQYF. The CDR3 nucleotides are TGTGCCAGCAGTCTTAGTGGTGCAGATACGCAGTATTTT.

CDR3 coding DNA: TGTGCCAGCAGCGAGGGGGCAAATCAGCCCCAGCATTTT. Translating gives CASSEGANQPQHF. V is TRBV5-6 and J is TRBJ1-5, with 7 bases lining up with TRBD1. CDR1 is SGHDT, CDR2 YYEEEE, per germline. This CDR3 is built from 13 residues. The trim removed 4 bases at V and 4 bases at J, leaving 2 bases unmatched.

The V call is TRBV30, the J call TRBJ2-7; 7 positions match TRBD1. The V gene end was trimmed by 3 bases and the J gene end by 6 bases; junction bases not matched to a gene: 5. The CDR3 contains 12 residues. Germline values: CDR1 GTSNPN, CDR2 SVGIG (reference sequence). This CDR3 is CAWRQQGPEQYF. CDR3 nucleotides: TGTGCCTGGAGACAACAGGGGCCCGAGCAGTACTTC.

The chain employs TRBV6-2 or TRBV6-3 and TRBJ1-1; D not certain. The CDR3 is 13 residues long. Germline CDR1 and CDR2: MNHEY and SVGEGT. Trimming pared 6 bases from V and 2 bases from J, leaving 10 bases between. Here the CDR3 reads CASSLLENTEAFF. The CDR3 DNA follows: TGTGCCAGCAGCCTACTGGAAAACACTGAAGCTTTCTTT.

A single count supports this clone. CDR3 protein: CASKTSGGFPDTQYF. The DNA for the CDR3 is TGTGCCAGCAAGACTAGCGGGGGTTTCCCAGATACGCAGTATTTT. J is TRBJ2-3 and V is TRBV6-5; 12 bases are a match to TRBD2. The CDR3 contains 15 residues. V shed 7 bases, J shed 4 bases, and the junction held 6 bases outside the gene matches. The germline gives CDR1 MNHEY, CDR2 SVGAGI.

The chain is built from TRBV2 and TRBJ1-6, with a possible D match to TRBD1 (5 bases). Trimming cost V 4 bases and J 6 bases, with 10 bases left between them. The CDR3 has 14 amino acids. CDR1 is SNHLY, CDR2 FYNNEI, per germline. The CDR3 reads CASSVARVNSPLHF. The CDR3 DNA reads as TGTGCCAGCAGTGTCGCCAGGGTTAATTCACCCCTCCACTTT.

A single count supports this clone. This chain uses TRBV7-9 with TRBJ1-4; TRBD1 aligns across 9 bases. The CDR3 extends over 16 amino acids. Germline V lookup: CDR1 SEHNR, CDR2 FQNEAQ (reference sequence). The junction had 6 bases not matched to a gene; V was cut back by 0 bases and J by 7 bases. CDR3: CASSLAAGTGSEKLFF. The DNA of the CDR3 is TGTGCCAGCAGCTTAGCGGCTGGGACAGGGTCTGAAAAACTGTTTTTT.

The rearrangement joins TRBV19 to TRBJ1-4; D may be TRBD1 (5 bases). The CDR3 is 13 amino acids. Germline V gene data show CDR1 as LNHDA and CDR2 as SQIVND (reference sequence). The V end lost 6 bases, the J end lost 8 bases, and 13 bases lay between the germline ends. DNA for the CDR3: TGTGCCAGTAGGACGGGGCCACACGAAAAACTGTTTTTT. It is translated as CASRTGPHEKLFF.

This clone showed up just once. The chain is built from TRBV18 and TRBJ2-1, with D uncertain. V dropped 1 base and J dropped 5 bases, with 6 bases sitting between them. The CDR3 is 13 residues long. The germline CDR1 and CDR2 sequences are KGHSH and LQKENI. CDR3 DNA sequence: TGTGCCAGCTCACCACATCCCCACAATGAGCAGTTCTTC. This codes for CASSPHPHNEQFF.

This chain connects TRBV2 to TRBJ2-2; D unresolved. The CDR3 totals 13 residues. V gave up 3 bases and J gave up 7 bases, with 9 bases separating them. Germline CDR1 SNHLY, CDR2 FYNNEI. The CDR3 spells CASSDGWGGELFF. The CDR3 DNA sequence: TGTGCCAGCAGTGACGGGTGGGGCGGGGAGCTGTTTTTT.

The rearrangement uses TRBV2 and TRBJ2-1; 10 positions match TRBD2. The CDR3 is 15 amino acids. Trimming at V came to 4 bases and at J to 5 bases, leaving 5 bases not matched to a gene. The germline V gene encodes CDR1 SNHLY and CDR2 FYNNEI. The chain's CDR3 is CASSVGAGGNNEQFF. The CDR3, as DNA: TGTGCCAGCAGTGTCGGAGCGGGGGGGAACAATGAGCAGTTCTTC.